These 6 T cell receptor beta chains were all obtained from the same sample, sequenced in a study of blood T cell repertoires in COVID-19. Sequencing was performed with immunoSEQ multiplex PCR; in TCRdb, only in-frame clones are kept and a portion is missing. Counted here are roughly 370,000 clones, about 87% occurring once; the ten biggest clones make up roughly a tenth. Sequenced input: PBMCs or T cells enriched from blood (not recorded which). All receptors come from a woman aged 50 to 60 who had recovered from COVID-19.

The V call is TRBV28, the J call TRBJ1-2; TRBD1 agrees at 7 bases. Germline assignment: CDR1 MDHEN and CDR2 SYDVKM. The CDR3 totals 13 residues. Losses at the gene ends were 5 bases for V and 5 bases for J; bases not matched to a gene: 5. CDR3 sequence reads: CASSPPGQYGYTF. Written as DNA, the CDR3 is TGTGCCAGCAGTCCACCGGGACAGTATGGCTACACCTTC.

This chain uses TRBV19 with TRBJ1-1; possibly TRBD1 for D (5 bases). Looked up from germline, CDR1 is LNHDA and CDR2 is SQIVND (reference sequence). This CDR3 contains 15 residues. The V and J ends lost 1 base and 0 bases respectively, with 9 bases between them. The CDR3 coding sequence is TGTGCCAGTAGTATAGCTGCAGGGATGAACACTGAAGCTTTCTTT. Amino acid sequence: CASSIAAGMNTEAFF.

The chain employs TRBV5-4 and TRBJ2-3, with TRBD1 as a possible D gene (6 bases). Germline CDR1 is SGHNT and CDR2 is YYREEE (reference sequence). Trimming cost V 2 bases and J 6 bases, with 10 bases left between them. The CDR3 is 13 residues long. CDR3 bases: TGTGCCAGCAGCTTTGCAGGGGTGGATACGCAGTATTTT. Translated: CASSFAGVDTQYF. The full variable domain, its missing parts supplied by reference TRBV5-4 and TRBJ2-3, is ETGVTQSPTHLIKTRGQQVTLRCSSQSGHNTVSWYQQALGQGPQFIFQYYREEENGRGNFPPRFSGLQFPNYSSELNVNALELDDSALYLCASSFAGVDTQYFGPGTRLTVL.

This clone turned up a few times. This chain joins TRBV15 and TRBJ1-6; D is possibly TRBD1 (5 bases). Trimming pared 5 bases from V and 7 bases from J, leaving 15 bases between. Germline CDR1 reads LNHNV; CDR2 reads YYDKDF (reference sequence). The CDR3 has 15 residues. The CDR3 here is CATSDRAGPNSPLHF. DNA of the CDR3: TGTGCCACCAGCGACCGAGCGGGGCCGAATTCACCCCTCCACTTT.

The CDR3 sequence is CASRVTGVGYTF. DNA for the CDR3: TGTGCCAGCAGGGTAACAGGGGTTGGCTACACCTTC. The V and J genes are TRBV28 and TRBJ1-2; 7 positions agree with TRBD1. V was pared by 6 bases and J by 7 bases, with 5 bases of the junction left unmatched. This CDR3 is 12 amino acids long. The germline V gene encodes CDR1 MDHEN and CDR2 SYDVKM.

This rearrangement joins TRBV7-9 to TRBJ2-5; possibly TRBD2 for D (6 bases). CDR1 and CDR2 (germline): SEHNR, FQNEAQ (reference sequence). Trimming cost V 3 bases and J 3 bases, with 8 bases left between them. CDR3 size: 13 residues. DNA of the CDR3: TGTGCCAGCAGCTTGCGGGGAAAAGAGACCCAGTACTTC. As protein: CASSLRGKETQYF.